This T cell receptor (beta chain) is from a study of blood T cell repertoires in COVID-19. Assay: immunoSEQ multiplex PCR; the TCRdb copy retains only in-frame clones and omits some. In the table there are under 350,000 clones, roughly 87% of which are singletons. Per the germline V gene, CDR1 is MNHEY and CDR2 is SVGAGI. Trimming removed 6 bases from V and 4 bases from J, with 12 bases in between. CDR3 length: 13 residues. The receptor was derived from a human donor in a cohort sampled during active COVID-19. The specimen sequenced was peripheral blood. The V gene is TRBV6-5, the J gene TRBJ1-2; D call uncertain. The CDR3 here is CASSPHGFYGYTF. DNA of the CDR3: TGTGCCAGCAGCCCACACGGGTTCTATGGCTACACCTTC.